The T cell receptor (beta chain) under discussion was sequenced for a study of blood T cell repertoires in COVID-19. The overall study: From T cells, B-cell-depleted T cells, or PBMCs came the material, which was cDNA or gDNA.

Data came from immunoSEQ multiplex PCR; TCRdb stores just in-frame clones and leaves some out. The profile covers 110,000 or so clones, with around nine tenths appearing a single time and 8% to 9.5% taken by the ten largest. The CDR3 extends over 15 amino acids. V was pared by 0 bases and J by 4 bases, with 12 bases between. Germline V CDR1 and CDR2: MNHEY, SVGAGI. Sequenced input: peripheral blood. This TCR was recovered from a woman aged 65 to 85 who had recovered from COVID-19. The chain carries TRBV6-5 and TRBJ1-1; possibly TRBD1 for D (5 bases). Here the CDR3 reads CASSYSGGGSTEAFF. CDR3 DNA: TGTGCCAGCAGTTACTCGGGGGGTGGGAGCACTGAAGCTTTCTTT.